This T cell receptor (beta chain) was documented in a study of blood T cell repertoires in COVID-19. Study processing details: From reference gene primer amplification, estimates of nucleated cell counts were derived. Measured with immunoSEQ multiplex PCR; TCRdb has only the in-frame clones, and not every one. Clone size and V and J calls were adopted from that table, with D and trimming inferred from the DNA. This table holds approximately 240,000 clones, around 80% found once. The CDR3 loop spans 17 amino acids. V dropped 4 bases and J dropped 0 bases, with 16 bases sitting between them. CDR1 SGHNT and CDR2 YYREEE come from the germline V gene (reference sequence).

The chain joins TRBV5-4 to TRBJ1-4; a possible D gene is TRBD1 (6 bases). The sequenced material came from peripheral blood. The TCR originated in a woman aged 40 to 50 with active or convalescent COVID-19. This CDR3 is CASSLGGHRATNEKLFF. CDR3 DNA sequence: TGTGCCAGCAGCCTGGGGGGACACCGGGCAACTAATGAAAAACTGTTTTTT. The complete variable domain, with remaining parts taken from reference TRBV5-4 and TRBJ1-4, reads ETGVTQSPTHLIKTRGQQVTLRCSSQSGHNTVSWYQQALGQGPQFIFQYYREEENGRGNFPPRFSGLQFPNYSSELNVNALELDDSALYLCASSLGGHRATNEKLFFGSGTQLSVL.